This T cell receptor (beta chain) was profiled in a study of cytomegalovirus exposure and HLA in healthy donors. This clone has just one count. Its antigen is not identified. The germline V gene has CDR1 SQVTM and CDR2 ANQGSEA. The CDR3 is 13 residues long. Trimming removed 6 bases from V and 2 bases from J; junction bases left unmatched: 5. Use of 60 Vbeta and 13 Jbeta primers characterized the PCR. Here immunoSEQ multiplex PCR was the method, and the copy in TCRdb shows in-frame clones only, minus some. The sample records 100,000 to 150,000 clones, over 65% being singletons. Study-wide findings and caveats: A few chains tied to CMV proved CMV antigen-specific in vitro. Many donors carried some public TCRs, although rarity characterized most TCR sequences. For most TCR beta V segments, an earlier analysis put the productive rate at about 87% or about 30% of the time.

The source is a young man in good health and CMV-seronegative. The material sequenced was PBMCs. The chain carries TRBV29-1 and TRBJ2-7; 9 bases agree with TRBD2. The CDR3 region is CSVASGAPYEQYF. For the CDR3, the DNA is TGCAGCGTAGCTAGCGGGGCCCCCTACGAGCAGTACTTC.